Below are 20 T cell receptor beta chains sequenced from a single sample in a study of metastatic and nonmetastatic thyroid tumors. TCRdb reanalyzed the PCR reads with MiXCR. This table holds 30,000 to 40,000 clones, 15% to 20% found once. Thyroid surgery took place with no prior treatment in any patient. Sequencing was carried out using blood. These receptors were collected from a female donor with papillary thyroid cancer or a benign thyroid nodule (not recorded which). Some clones in this sample may be carry-over from other donors' samples.

The genes are TRBV18 and TRBJ2-7; a possible D gene is TRBD1 (5 bases). CDR3 length: 15 residues. Looked up from germline, CDR1 is KGHSH and CDR2 is LQKENI. With 3 bases removed from V and 1 base from J, the gap between germline ends came to 13 bases. The CDR3 is CASSPPVQASYEQYF. The DNA of the CDR3 is TGTGCCAGCTCACCTCCGGTACAGGCATCCTACGAGCAGTACTTC.

To note about this clone: The junction differs from germline at one of its ends, possibly a read error. V usage is TRBV12-3 or TRBV12-4 and J usage is TRBJ2-1; TRBD2 aligns across 7 bases. This CDR3 has 13 amino acids. The CDR3, as DNA: TGTGCCAGCAGCTTAGTCGGGACTACCGATAGGTTCTTC. Its protein is CASSLVGTTDRFF.

Many counts were recorded for this clone. The chain recombines TRBV6-1 with TRBJ2-5, with 7 bases lining up with TRBD2. CDR3 size: 13 residues. After removal of 1 base from V and 4 bases from J, the junction contained 0 bases not matched to a gene. The germline V gene has CDR1 MNHNS and CDR2 SASEGT. DNA for the CDR3: TGTGCCAGCAGTGAAGGCGGGAGAGAGACCCAGTACTTC. As protein: CASSEGGRETQYF.

This clone occurred many times. The chain joins TRBV6-1 to TRBJ2-7; possible D gene TRBD2, 5 bases. CDR1 and CDR2 (germline): MNHNS, SASEGT. Trimming pared 6 bases from V and 0 bases from J, leaving 9 bases between. The CDR3 is made up of 13 amino acids. CDR3 amino acids: CASRRTDSYEQYF. The CDR3 bases are TGTGCCAGCAGGCGGACTGACTCCTACGAGCAGTACTTC.

This clone has a handful of counts. V usage is TRBV28 and J usage is TRBJ2-2, with D possibly being TRBD1 or TRBD2 (5 bases each). CDR3 size: 14 residues. Trimming stripped 0 bases from V and 10 bases from J, with 12 bases between. CDR1 is MDHEN, CDR2 SYDVKM, per germline. CDR3 in amino acids: CASSLWGTELELFF. The CDR3 region has the DNA TGTGCCAGCAGTTTATGGGGGACCGAATTGGAGCTGTTTTTT.

This clone occurred many times. The gene calls are TRBV2 and TRBJ2-7, with D uncertain. CDR1 is SNHLY, CDR2 FYNNEI, per germline. CDR3 length: 14 amino acids. V was clipped by 5 bases and J by 5 bases, with 16 bases between them. This CDR3 is CASSRQLATNEQYF. The CDR3 DNA reads as TGTGCCAGCAGTCGGCAATTAGCAACTAACGAGCAGTACTTC.

The genes are TRBV11-2 and TRBJ2-1, with a weak D call TRBD2 (5 bases). The V gene lost 5 bases and the J gene lost 2 bases, with 13 bases spanning the gap. The CDR3 runs 15 residues. Germline assignment: CDR1 SGHAT and CDR2 FQNNGV. CDR3 sequence reads: CASSARGGPYNEQFF. CDR3 nucleotides: TGTGCCAGCAGCGCTAGAGGAGGTCCCTACAATGAGCAGTTCTTC.

This chain joins TRBV5-8 and TRBJ2-7, with D unclear. Trimming removed 0 bases from V and 11 bases from J, with 18 bases in between. The CDR3 runs 14 residues. The germline CDR1 and CDR2 sequences are SGHTS and YDEGEE. The CDR3 sequence is CASSLVSGYSSKYF. CDR3 in DNA: TGTGCCAGCAGCTTGGTTTCAGGCTACAGCAGCAAGTACTTC.

By proportion, this clone is medium-sized (0.01 to 0.1%). V and J are TRBV28 and TRBJ1-6; no reliable D call. The germline CDR1 and CDR2 sequences are MDHEN and SYDVKM. V shed 6 bases and J shed 6 bases, with 6 bases lying between them. The CDR3 runs to 12 residues. DNA of the CDR3: TGTGCCAGCAGGATCGTTAATTCACCCCTCCACTTT. Translated, it gives CASRIVNSPLHF.

This clone was seen only a few times. In DNA, the CDR3 is TGTGCCAACACCCCGGCAGCGTATTCCTATGGCTACACCTTC. Translating it yields CANTPAAYSYGYTF. The V and J genes are TRBV28 and TRBJ1-2; D gene ambiguous. Germline CDR1 is MDHEN and CDR2 is SYDVKM. V was trimmed by 10 bases and J by 4 bases, leaving 19 bases between them. CDR3 size: 14 residues.

This clone is labeled as medium-sized. The rearrangement joins TRBV5-1 to TRBJ2-7, with TRBD1 matching 8 bases. CDR3 length: 14 residues. Germline loops: CDR1 SGHRS, CDR2 YFSETQ. J was trimmed by 3 bases and V by 6 bases; bases with no gene match: 8. The CDR3 nucleotides are TGCGCCAGCAACTTCGGACAGGGTAACTACGAGCAGTACTTC. Protein sequence: CASNFGQGNYEQYF.

This clone has ten or more counts. The rearrangement links TRBV20-1 to TRBJ2-7, with 7 positions matching TRBD1. Trimming removed 5 bases from V and 2 bases from J; junction bases left unmatched: 9. CDR3 size: 14 residues. Germline V lookup: CDR1 DFQATT, CDR2 SNEGSKA (reference sequence). The CDR3 DNA is TGCAGTGCTTTGCGTTTCGACAGGGCCTACGAGCAGTACTTC. It codes for CSALRFDRAYEQYF.

To note about this clone: At one of its ends the junction is not consistent with the germline gene, which may arise from a read error. The V and J genes are TRBV6-6 and TRBJ2-3; weak D call: TRBD2 (6 bases). Germline lookup yields CDR1 MNHNY and CDR2 SVGAGI (reference sequence). The CDR3 length is 17 residues. CDR3 loop: CASIYSVSLADTDTQYF. CDR3 nucleotide sequence: TGTGCCAGCATTTACTCTGTCTCGTTAGCGGATACAGATACGCAGTATTTT.

Note on this clone: A much larger clone differs from this one at a single base, so this may be a read error. The rearrangement uses TRBV6-2 or TRBV6-3 and TRBJ2-4; unclear D gene. In germline, CDR1 is MNHEY, CDR2 SVGEGT. Trimming removed 7 bases from V and 6 bases from J, with 13 bases in between. The CDR3 covers 13 residues. The CDR3 nucleotides read TGTGCCAGCATAAGTGTAAAAGTAAACATTCAGTACTTC. Translated: CASISVKVNIQYF.

This chain links TRBV18 with TRBJ2-3; D perhaps matches TRBD2 (6 bases). Trimming left V 2 bases short and J 8 bases short, with 11 bases between. This CDR3 region has 13 residues. Germline loops: CDR1 KGHSH, CDR2 LQKENI. In DNA, the CDR3 is TGTGCCAGCTCACCAATGCGGGACGCTACGCAGTATTTT. Translating it yields CASSPMRDATQYF.

In this sample, this clone turned up a few times. One end of the junction varies from germline; a read error may be responsible. The sample has other DNA sequences that encode this CDR3 too. The chain is built from TRBV28 and TRBJ1-6, with TRBD1 as a possible D gene (5 bases). CDR1 and CDR2 from the germline V gene are MDHEN and SYDVKM. This CDR3 has 14 amino acids. In DNA form, the CDR3 reads TGTGCCAGCAGCCTCAGACAGACATCCGAAGCCCTACACTTT. Residues: CASSLRQTSEALHF.

This clone was seen ten or more times. The chain joins TRBV5-1 to TRBJ1-6; D is unclear. The V gene lost 0 bases and the J gene lost 10 bases, with 8 bases spanning the gap. The CDR3 is 13 amino acids. Germline V CDR1 and CDR2: SGHRS, YFSETQ. The CDR3 region has the DNA TGCGCCAGCAGCTTGGAGTCTTACTCACCCCTCCACTTT. Amino acid sequence: CASSLESYSPLHF.

The chain joins TRBV20-1 to TRBJ1-2; D ambiguous. The V and J ends lost 5 bases and 8 bases respectively, with 24 bases between them. The CDR3 runs 15 residues. Germline V gene data show CDR1 as DFQATT and CDR2 as SNEGSKA (reference sequence). DNA for the CDR3: TGCAGTGCTTGGGCTTACGTCGGGTCTTTTGAGGGCTACACCTTC. Its translation: CSAWAYVGSFEGYTF.

This clone was counted at least ten times. The chain has TRBV7-9 and TRBJ2-5; D gene unclear. This CDR3 spans 13 amino acids. Germline V gene lookup returns CDR1 SEHNR and CDR2 FQNEAQ (reference sequence). V was cut by 5 bases and J by 1 base, with 8 bases left in between. The CDR3 DNA follows: TGTGCCAGCAGCCCCCAGCCCCAAGAGACCCAGTACTTC. This encodes CASSPQPQETQYF.

This clone came up many times. The CDR3 protein is CASSNGGESEKLFF. The CDR3 DNA reads as TGTGCCAGCAGTAACGGGGGGGAGTCTGAAAAACTGTTTTTT. V usage is TRBV6-1 and J usage is TRBJ1-4; maybe TRBD1 (5 bases). CDR1 and CDR2 from the germline V gene are MNHNS and SASEGT. This CDR3 region has 14 residues. V was shortened by 5 bases and J by 7 bases, with 14 bases between the two germline ends.